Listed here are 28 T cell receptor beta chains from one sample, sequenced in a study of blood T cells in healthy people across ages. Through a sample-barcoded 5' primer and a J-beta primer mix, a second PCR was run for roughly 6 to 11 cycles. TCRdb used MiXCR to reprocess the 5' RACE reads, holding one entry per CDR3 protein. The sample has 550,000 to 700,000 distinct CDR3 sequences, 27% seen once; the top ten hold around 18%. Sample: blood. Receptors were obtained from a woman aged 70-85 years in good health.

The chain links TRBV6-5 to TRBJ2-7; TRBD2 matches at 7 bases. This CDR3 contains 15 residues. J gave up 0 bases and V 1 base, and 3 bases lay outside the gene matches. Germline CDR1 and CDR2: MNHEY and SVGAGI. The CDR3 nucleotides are TGTGCCAGCAGTTACTGGCGGGGGAGCTCCTACGAGCAGTACTTC. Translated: CASSYWRGSSYEQYF.

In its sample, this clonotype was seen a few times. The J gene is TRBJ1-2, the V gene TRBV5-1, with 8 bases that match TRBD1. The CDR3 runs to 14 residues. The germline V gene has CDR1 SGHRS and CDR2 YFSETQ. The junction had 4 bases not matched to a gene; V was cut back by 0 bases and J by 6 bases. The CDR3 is CASSLGTGSDGYTF. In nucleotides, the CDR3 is TGCGCCAGCAGCTTGGGGACAGGGAGTGATGGCTACACCTTC. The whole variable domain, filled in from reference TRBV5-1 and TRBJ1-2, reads KAGVTQTPRYLIKTRGQQVTLSCSPISGHRSVSWYQQTPGQGLQFLFEYFSETQRNKGNFPGRFSGRQFSNSRSEMNVSTLELGDSALYLCASSLGTGSDGYTFGSGTRLTVV.

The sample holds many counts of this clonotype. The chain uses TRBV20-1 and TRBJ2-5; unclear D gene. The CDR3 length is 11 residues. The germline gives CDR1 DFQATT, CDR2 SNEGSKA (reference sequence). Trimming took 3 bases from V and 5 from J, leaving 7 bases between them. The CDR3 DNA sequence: TGCAGTGCTAGGGGGTTGGAGACCCAGTACTTC. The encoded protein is CSARGLETQYF.

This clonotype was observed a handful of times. CDR3 DNA: TGTGCCATCCGGAGGACGGGTAACACTGAAGCTTTCTTT. Translating gives CAIRRTGNTEAFF. J is TRBJ1-1 and V is TRBV7-2; D is ambiguous. This CDR3 has 13 residues. CDR1 SGHTA and CDR2 FQGNSA come from the germline V gene. Deletions cut 10 bases from V and 2 bases from J, with 14 bases between. Full variable domain (missing parts from reference TRBV7-2 and TRBJ1-1): GAGVSQSPSNKVTEKGKDVELRCDPISGHTALYWYRQSLGQGLEFLIYFQGNSAPDKSGLPSDRFSAERTGGSVSTLTIQRTQQEDSAVYLCAIRRTGNTEAFFGQGTRLTVV.

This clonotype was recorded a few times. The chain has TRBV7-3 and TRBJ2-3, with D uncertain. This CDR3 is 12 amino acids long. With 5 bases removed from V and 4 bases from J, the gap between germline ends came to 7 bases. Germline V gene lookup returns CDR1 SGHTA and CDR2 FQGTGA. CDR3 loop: CASSGDPDTQYF. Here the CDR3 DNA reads TGTGCCAGCAGCGGTGATCCAGATACGCAGTATTTT.

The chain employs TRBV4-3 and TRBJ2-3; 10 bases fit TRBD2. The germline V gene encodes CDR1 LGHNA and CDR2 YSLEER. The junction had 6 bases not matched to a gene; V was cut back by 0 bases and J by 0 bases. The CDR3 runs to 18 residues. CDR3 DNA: TGCGCCAGCAGCCAAGATGCAGCTAGCGGGGGTAGCACAGATACGCAGTATTTT. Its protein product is CASSQDAASGGSTDTQYF.

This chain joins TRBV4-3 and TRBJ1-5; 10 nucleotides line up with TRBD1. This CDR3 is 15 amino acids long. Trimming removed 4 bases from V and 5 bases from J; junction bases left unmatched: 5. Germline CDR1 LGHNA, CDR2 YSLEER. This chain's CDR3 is CASSPGTGVDQPQHF. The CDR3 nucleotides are TGCGCCAGCAGCCCCGGGACAGGGGTCGATCAGCCCCAGCATTTT.

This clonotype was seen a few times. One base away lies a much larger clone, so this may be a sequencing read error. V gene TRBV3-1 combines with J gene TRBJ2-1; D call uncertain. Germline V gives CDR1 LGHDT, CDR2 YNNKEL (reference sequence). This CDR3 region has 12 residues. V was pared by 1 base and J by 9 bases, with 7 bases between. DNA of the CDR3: TGTGCCAGCAGCCAAGTCGGAAGTGAGCAGTTCTTC. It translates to CASSQVGSEQFF.

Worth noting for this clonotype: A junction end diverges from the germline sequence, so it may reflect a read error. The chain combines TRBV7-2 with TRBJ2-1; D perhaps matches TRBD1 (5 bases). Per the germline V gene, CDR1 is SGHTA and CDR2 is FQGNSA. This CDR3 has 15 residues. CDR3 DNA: TGTGCCGGCAGCTTAGTATGGGGCTCCTACAATGAGCAATTCTTC. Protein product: CAGSLVWGSYNEQFF.

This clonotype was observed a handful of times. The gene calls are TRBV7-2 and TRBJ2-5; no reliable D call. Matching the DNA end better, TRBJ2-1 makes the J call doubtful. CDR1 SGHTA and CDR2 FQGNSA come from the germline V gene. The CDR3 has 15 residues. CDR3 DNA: TGTGCCAGCAGCTTAGACGATCGCTCCTACAATGAGCAGTTCTTC. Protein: CASSLDDRSYNEQFF.

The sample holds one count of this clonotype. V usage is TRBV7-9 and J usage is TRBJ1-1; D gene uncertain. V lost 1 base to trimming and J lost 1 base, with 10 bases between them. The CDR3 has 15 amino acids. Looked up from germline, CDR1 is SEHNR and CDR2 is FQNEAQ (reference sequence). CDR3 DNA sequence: TGTGCCAGCAGCTTAGTTGGCAAAAAGAACACTGAAGCTTTCTTT. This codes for CASSLVGKKNTEAFF.

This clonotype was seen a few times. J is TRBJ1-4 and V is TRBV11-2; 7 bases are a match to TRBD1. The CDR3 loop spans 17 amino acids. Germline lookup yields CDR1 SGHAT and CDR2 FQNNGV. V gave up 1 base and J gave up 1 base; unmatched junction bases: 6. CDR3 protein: CASSLAQGDRTNEKLFF. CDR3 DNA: TGTGCCAGCAGCTTAGCCCAGGGGGACCGAACTAATGAAAAACTGTTTTTT.

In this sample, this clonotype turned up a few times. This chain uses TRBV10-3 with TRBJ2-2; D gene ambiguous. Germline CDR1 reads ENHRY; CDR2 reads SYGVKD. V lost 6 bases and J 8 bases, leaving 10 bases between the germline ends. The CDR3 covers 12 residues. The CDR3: CAIRRNSGELFF. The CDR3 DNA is TGTGCCATCAGGCGTAACTCTGGGGAGCTGTTTTTT.

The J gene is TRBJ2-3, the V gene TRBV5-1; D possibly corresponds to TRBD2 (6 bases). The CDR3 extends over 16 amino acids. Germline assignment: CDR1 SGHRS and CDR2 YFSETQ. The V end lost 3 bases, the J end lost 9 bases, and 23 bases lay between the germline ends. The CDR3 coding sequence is TGCGCCAGCAGCTCTGGGACTTCCCTCTTCGGAGTCACGCAGTATTTT. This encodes CASSSGTSLFGVTQYF. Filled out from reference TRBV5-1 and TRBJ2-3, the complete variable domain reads KAGVTQTPRYLIKTRGQQVTLSCSPISGHRSVSWYQQTPGQGLQFLFEYFSETQRNKGNFPGRFSGRQFSNSRSEMNVSTLELGDSALYLCASSSGTSLFGVTQYFGPGTRLTVL.

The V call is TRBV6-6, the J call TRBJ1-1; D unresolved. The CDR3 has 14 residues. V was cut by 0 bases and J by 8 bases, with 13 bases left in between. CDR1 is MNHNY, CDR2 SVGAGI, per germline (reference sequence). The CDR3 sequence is CASSYSAHGIEAFF. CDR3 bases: TGTGCCAGCAGTTACTCGGCACACGGGATCGAAGCTTTCTTT.

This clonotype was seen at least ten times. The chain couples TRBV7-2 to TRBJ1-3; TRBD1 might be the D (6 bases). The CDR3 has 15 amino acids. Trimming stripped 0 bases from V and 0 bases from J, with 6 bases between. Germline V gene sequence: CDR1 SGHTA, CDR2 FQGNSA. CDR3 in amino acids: CASSLAGGSGNTIYF. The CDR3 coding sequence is TGTGCCAGCAGCTTAGCAGGGGGCTCTGGAAACACCATATATTTT. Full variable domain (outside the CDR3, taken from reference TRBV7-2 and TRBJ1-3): GAGVSQSPSNKVTEKGKDVELRCDPISGHTALYWYRQSLGQGLEFLIYFQGNSAPDKSGLPSDRFSAERTGGSVSTLTIQRTQQEDSAVYLCASSLAGGSGNTIYFGEGSWLTVV.

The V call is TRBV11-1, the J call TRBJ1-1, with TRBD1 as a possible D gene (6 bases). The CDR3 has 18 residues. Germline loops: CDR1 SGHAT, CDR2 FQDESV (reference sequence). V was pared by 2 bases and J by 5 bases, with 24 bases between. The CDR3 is CASSLRRGGGREGTEAFF. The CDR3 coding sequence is TGTGCCAGCAGCTTAAGAAGAGGCGGGGGGCGAGAGGGAACTGAAGCTTTCTTT.

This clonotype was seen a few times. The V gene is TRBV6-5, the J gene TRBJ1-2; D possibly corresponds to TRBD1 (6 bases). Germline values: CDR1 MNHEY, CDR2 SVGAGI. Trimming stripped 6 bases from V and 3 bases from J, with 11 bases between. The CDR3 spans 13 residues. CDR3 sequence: CASSYGQYYGYTF. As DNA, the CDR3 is TGTGCCAGCAGCTATGGACAGTACTATGGCTACACCTTC.

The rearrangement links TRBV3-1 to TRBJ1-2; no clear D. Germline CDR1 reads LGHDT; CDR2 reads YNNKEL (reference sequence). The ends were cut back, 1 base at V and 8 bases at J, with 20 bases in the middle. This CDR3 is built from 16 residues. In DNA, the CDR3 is TGTGCCAGCAGCCAAGTGGATGGCTTTAGAAAAGGGGGCTACACCTTC. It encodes CASSQVDGFRKGGYTF. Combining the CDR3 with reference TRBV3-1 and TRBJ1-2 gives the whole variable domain DTAVSQTPKYLVTQMGNDKSIKCEQNLGHDTMYWYKQDSKKFLKIMFSYNNKELIINETVPNRFSPKSPDKAHLNLHINSLELGDSAVYFCASSQVDGFRKGGYTFGSGTRLTVV.

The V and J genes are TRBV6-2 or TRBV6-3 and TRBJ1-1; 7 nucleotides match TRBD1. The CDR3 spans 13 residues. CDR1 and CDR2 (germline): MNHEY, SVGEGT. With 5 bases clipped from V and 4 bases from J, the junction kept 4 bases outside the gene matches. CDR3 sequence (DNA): TGTGCCAGCAGTACCGACAGGGCCACTGAAGCTTTCTTT. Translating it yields CASSTDRATEAFF.

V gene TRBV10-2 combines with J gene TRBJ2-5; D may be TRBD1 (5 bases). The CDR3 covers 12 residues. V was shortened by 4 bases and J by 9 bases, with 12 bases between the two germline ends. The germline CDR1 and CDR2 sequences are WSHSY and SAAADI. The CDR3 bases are TGCGCCAGCAGTGTAGGGGTAAAGGCCCAGTACTTC. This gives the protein CASSVGVKAQYF.

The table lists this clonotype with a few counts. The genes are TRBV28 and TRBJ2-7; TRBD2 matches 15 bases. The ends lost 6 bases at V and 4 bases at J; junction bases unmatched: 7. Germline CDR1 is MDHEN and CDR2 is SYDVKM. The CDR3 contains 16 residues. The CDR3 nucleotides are TGTGCCAGCAGCCGTGGGACTAGCGGGGGGAGGTACGAGCAGTACTTC. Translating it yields CASSRGTSGGRYEQYF.

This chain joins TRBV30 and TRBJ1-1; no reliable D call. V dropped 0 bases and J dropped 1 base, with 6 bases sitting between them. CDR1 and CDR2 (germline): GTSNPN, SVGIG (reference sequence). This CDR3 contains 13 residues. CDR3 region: CAWSVRGNTEAFF. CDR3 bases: TGTGCCTGGAGTGTCCGGGGGAACACTGAAGCTTTCTTT. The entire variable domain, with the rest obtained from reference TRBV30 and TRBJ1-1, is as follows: SQTIHQWPATLVQPVGSPLSLECTVEGTSNPNLYWYRQAAGRGLQLLFYSVGIGQISSEVPQNLSASRPQDRQFILSSKKLLLSDSGFYLCAWSVRGNTEAFFGQGTRLTVV.

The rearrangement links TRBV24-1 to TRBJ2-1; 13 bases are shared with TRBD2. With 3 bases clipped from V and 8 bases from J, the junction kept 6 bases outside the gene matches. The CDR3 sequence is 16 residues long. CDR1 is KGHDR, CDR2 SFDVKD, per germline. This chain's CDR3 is CATSDQTSGGAHEQFF. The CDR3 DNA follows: TGTGCCACCAGTGATCAAACTAGCGGGGGGGCCCATGAGCAGTTCTTC.

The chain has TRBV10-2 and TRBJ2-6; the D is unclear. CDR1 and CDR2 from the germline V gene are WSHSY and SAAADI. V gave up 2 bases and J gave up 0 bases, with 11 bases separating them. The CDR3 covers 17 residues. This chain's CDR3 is CASSERRKLSGANVLTF. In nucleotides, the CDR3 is TGCGCCAGCAGTGAGCGGCGGAAGCTCTCTGGGGCCAACGTCCTGACTTTC.

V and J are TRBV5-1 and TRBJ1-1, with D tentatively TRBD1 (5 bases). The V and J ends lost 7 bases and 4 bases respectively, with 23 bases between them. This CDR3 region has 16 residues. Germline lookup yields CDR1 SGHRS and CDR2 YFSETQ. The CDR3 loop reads CASVLGTLLVPTEAFF. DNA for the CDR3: TGCGCCAGCGTTTTGGGGACCTTACTTGTCCCCACTGAAGCTTTCTTT.

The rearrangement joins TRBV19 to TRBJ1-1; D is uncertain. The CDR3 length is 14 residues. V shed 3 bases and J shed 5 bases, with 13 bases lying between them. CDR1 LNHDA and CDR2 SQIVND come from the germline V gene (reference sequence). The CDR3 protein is CASSIGPAVTEAFF. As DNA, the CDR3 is TGTGCCAGTAGTATTGGACCGGCGGTTACTGAAGCTTTCTTT.

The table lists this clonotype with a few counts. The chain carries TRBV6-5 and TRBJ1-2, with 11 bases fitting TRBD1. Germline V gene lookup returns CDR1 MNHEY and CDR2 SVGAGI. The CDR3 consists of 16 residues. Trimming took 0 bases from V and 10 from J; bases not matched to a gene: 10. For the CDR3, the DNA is TGTGCCAGCAGTTACTCGAGTGGAGGACAGGGGGCTGACTACACCTTC. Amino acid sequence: CASSYSSGGQGADYTF.